This T cell receptor beta chain emerged from a study of immune cell composition in non-small cell lung cancer. Concerning this clone: The antigen is undetermined.

Only in-frame clones appear in the TCRdb table, and some are missing; sequencing was by immunoSEQ multiplex PCR. The top ten hold 11% to 15% of the sample, which has about 4,900 clones, 72% seen once. Findings and limits, study-wide: Dominant in vivo tumour-associated clones were not shown to share tumour-reactive sequences. No significant correlation existed between pack-years smoked and tumour clonality. Tumour-associated clones >0.5% occurred in approximately 31% of adenocarcinomas, about three quarters of squamous.

This CDR3 spans 14 amino acids. CDR1 is SNHLY, CDR2 FYNNEI, per germline. The V end was cut by 5 bases, the J end by 5 bases, with 15 bases between. The normal lung sample lay at least 3 cm, and maximally far, from the tumour. This TCR came from a human donor with non-small cell lung cancer. The material sequenced was non-adjacent lung tissue. The rearrangement joins TRBV2 to TRBJ1-1, with a tentative D call TRBD1 (5 bases). Here the CDR3 DNA reads TGTGCCAGCAGTCAAGAGGGGCTAGGGACTGAAGCTTTCTTT. Residues: CASSQEGLGTEAFF.